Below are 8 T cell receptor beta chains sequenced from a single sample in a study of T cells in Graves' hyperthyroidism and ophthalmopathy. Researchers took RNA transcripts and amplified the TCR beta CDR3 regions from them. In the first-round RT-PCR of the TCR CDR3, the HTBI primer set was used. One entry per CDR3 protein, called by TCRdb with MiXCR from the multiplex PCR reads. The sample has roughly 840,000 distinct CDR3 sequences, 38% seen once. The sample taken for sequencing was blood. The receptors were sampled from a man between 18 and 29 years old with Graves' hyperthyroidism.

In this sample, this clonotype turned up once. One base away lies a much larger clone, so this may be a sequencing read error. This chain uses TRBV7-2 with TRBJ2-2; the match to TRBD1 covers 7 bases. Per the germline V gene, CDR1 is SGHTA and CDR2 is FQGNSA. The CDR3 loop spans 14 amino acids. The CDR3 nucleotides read TGTGCCAGCAGCGCGGACAGGAACACCGGGGAGCTGTGTTTT. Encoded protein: CASSADRNTGELCF. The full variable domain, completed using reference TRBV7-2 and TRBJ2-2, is GAGVSQSPSNKVTEKGKDVELRCDPISGHTALYWYRQSLGQGLEFLIYFQGNSAPDKSGLPSDRFSAERTGGSVSTLTIQRTQQEDSAVYLCASSADRNTGELCFGEGSRLTVL.

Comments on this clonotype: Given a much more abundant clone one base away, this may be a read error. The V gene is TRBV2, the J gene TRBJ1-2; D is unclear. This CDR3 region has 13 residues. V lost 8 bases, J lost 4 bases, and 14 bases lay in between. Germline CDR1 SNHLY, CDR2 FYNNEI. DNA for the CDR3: TGTGCCAGCCGCCCGGAGGGAAGCTATGGCTACACCTTC. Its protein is CASRPEGSYGYTF.

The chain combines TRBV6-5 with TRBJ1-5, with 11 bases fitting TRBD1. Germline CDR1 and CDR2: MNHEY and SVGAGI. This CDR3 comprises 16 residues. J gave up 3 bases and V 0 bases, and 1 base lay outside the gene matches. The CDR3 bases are TGTGCCAGCAGTTACTCGGGACAGGGGGACAATCAGCCCCAGCATTTT. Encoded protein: CASSYSGQGDNQPQHF.

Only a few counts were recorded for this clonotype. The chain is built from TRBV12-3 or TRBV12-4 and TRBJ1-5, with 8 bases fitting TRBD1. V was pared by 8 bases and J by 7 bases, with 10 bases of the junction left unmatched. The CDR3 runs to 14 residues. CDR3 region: CASRPRTGKQPQHF. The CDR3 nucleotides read TGTGCCAGCCGCCCACGGACAGGGAAACAGCCCCAGCATTTT.

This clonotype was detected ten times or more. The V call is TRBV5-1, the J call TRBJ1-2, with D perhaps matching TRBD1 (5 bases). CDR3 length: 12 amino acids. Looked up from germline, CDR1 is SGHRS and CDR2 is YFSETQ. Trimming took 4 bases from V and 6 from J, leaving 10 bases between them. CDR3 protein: CASSPLTDGYTF. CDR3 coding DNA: TGCGCCAGCAGCCCACTGACAGATGGCTACACCTTC.

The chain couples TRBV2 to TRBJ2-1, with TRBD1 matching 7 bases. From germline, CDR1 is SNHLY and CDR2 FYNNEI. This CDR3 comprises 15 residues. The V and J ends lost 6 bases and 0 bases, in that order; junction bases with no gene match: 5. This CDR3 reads CASSLTGTSYNEQFF. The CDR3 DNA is TGTGCCAGCAGCTTGACAGGGACCTCCTACAATGAGCAGTTCTTC.

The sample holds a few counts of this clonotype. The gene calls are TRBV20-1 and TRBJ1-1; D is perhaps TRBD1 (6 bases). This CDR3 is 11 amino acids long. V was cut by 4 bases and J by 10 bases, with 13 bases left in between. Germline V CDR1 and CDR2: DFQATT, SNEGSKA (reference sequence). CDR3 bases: TGCAGTGCTACCACAGGGCTTGGAGCTTTCTTT. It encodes CSATTGLGAFF.

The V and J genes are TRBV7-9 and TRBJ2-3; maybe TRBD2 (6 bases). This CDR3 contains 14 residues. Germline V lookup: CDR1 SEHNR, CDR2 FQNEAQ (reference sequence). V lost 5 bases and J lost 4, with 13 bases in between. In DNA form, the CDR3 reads TGTGCCAGCAGCCCTATAGCTAGCGCAGATACGCAGTATTTT. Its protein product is CASSPIASADTQYF.